These 20 T cell receptor beta chains were sequenced from one sample in a study of T cells after yellow fever vaccination. TCRdb re-called the 5' RACE reads through MiXCR, storing one row per CDR3 protein. The sample consists of some 97,000 distinct CDR3 sequences, approximately 6.3% of them appearing once. Sequencing was performed on CD8+ T cells sorted from PBMCs, taken 10 days after the yellow fever booster vaccination. These receptors all come from a man aged 18 to 29 who received the YFV17D yellow fever vaccine.

The chain recombines TRBV7-8 with TRBJ1-2; 7 bases fit TRBD1. Germline-derived CDR1 and CDR2 are SGHVS and FQNEAQ. CDR3 length equals 16 residues. Trimming cost V 5 bases and J 4 bases; bases outside gene matches: 13. CDR3 DNA: TGTGCCAGCAGCCTGGCTGGGACAGTCAATTTCTATGGCTACACCTTC. Encoded protein: CASSLAGTVNFYGYTF.

The chain recombines TRBV29-1 with TRBJ2-1, with a weak D call TRBD1 (5 bases). The germline gives CDR1 SQVTM, CDR2 ANQGSEA. Trimming took 7 bases from V and 3 from J, leaving 16 bases between them. The CDR3 is 14 residues long. CDR3 protein: CSGADGAVYNEQFF. CDR3 nucleotide sequence: TGCAGCGGGGCGGATGGGGCCGTCTACAATGAGCAGTTCTTC.

The chain joins TRBV5-1 to TRBJ2-1; D unclear. The V gene's germline CDR1 is SGHRS and CDR2 YFSETQ. Between the trimmed V and J ends, which lost 0 bases and 1 base, there was a span of 8 bases. The CDR3 loop spans 15 amino acids. The CDR3 loop reads CASSLEGTSYNEQFF. In DNA form, the CDR3 reads TGCGCCAGCAGCTTGGAGGGAACATCCTACAATGAGCAGTTCTTC.

This clonotype was detected a few times. The chain links TRBV27 to TRBJ2-7; the D is unclear. Germline-derived CDR1 and CDR2 are MNHEY and SMNVEV (reference sequence). Trimming took 2 bases from V and 4 from J, leaving 15 bases between them. This CDR3 has 15 residues. For the CDR3, the DNA is TGTGCCAGCAGTTTACCCCACCCGTGGATTTACGAGCAGTACGTC. As protein: CASSLPHPWIYEQYV.

The chain uses TRBV12-3 or TRBV12-4 and TRBJ2-5; a possible D gene is TRBD1 (6 bases). This CDR3 has 18 amino acids. V lost 5 bases, J lost 5 bases, and 27 bases lay in between. The CDR3 DNA is TGTGCCAGCAGTGGCAATGTATTGGACACCAAGGGGGAGGAGACCCAGTACTTC. It translates to CASSGNVLDTKGEETQYF.

This clonotype has only a few counts. The chain recombines TRBV7-9 with TRBJ2-2; a possible D gene is TRBD1 (5 bases). V was trimmed by 4 bases and J by 4 bases, leaving 16 bases between them. The germline V gene encodes CDR1 SEHNR and CDR2 FQNEAQ (reference sequence). This CDR3 has 16 amino acids. The CDR3 loop is CASSYDRPSGTGELFF. The CDR3 bases are TGTGCCAGCAGCTATGACAGACCAAGTGGCACCGGGGAGCTGTTTTTT.

The chain couples TRBV19 to TRBJ2-5, with 10 bases that match TRBD1. CDR3 size: 14 residues. The trim removed 5 bases at V and 8 bases at J, leaving 8 bases unmatched. Germline V lookup: CDR1 LNHDA, CDR2 SQIVND (reference sequence). The CDR3 here is CASSDRDRGPTQYF. The CDR3 region has the DNA TGTGCCAGTAGTGACCGGGACAGGGGACCAACCCAGTACTTC.

The chain joins TRBV7-8 to TRBJ1-4, with D perhaps matching TRBD1 (6 bases). The CDR3 is made up of 16 amino acids. V lost 4 bases and J 4 bases, leaving 16 bases between the germline ends. In germline, CDR1 is SGHVS, CDR2 FQNEAQ. The CDR3 sequence: CASSYGGGGFNEKLFF. CDR3 sequence (DNA): TGTGCCAGCAGCTATGGTGGAGGGGGATTTAATGAAAAACTGTTTTTT.

This clonotype was observed a handful of times. The chain carries TRBV5-6 and TRBJ2-2; D possibly corresponds to TRBD1 (6 bases). V was pared by 3 bases and J by 7 bases, with 16 bases between. Per the germline V gene, CDR1 is SGHDT and CDR2 is YYEEEE. This CDR3 is built from 15 residues. The CDR3 loop is CASSWDVQGIGELFF. CDR3 sequence (DNA): TGTGCCAGCAGCTGGGACGTTCAGGGGATCGGGGAGCTGTTTTTT. Based on the CDR3 plus reference TRBV5-6 and TRBJ2-2, the full variable domain is DAGVTQSPTHLIKTRGQQVTLRCSPKSGHDTVSWYQQALGQGPQFIFQYYEEEERQRGNFPDRFSGHQFPNYSSELNVNALLLGDSALYLCASSWDVQGIGELFFGEGSRLTVL.

This clonotype was counted ten times or more. V and J are TRBV4-3 and TRBJ2-1, with 8 bases matching TRBD2. The V segment lost 4 bases and the J segment 4 bases; nucleotides outside the gene matches: 6. The CDR3 spans 15 residues. Germline V gene sequence: CDR1 LGHNA, CDR2 YSLEER. DNA of the CDR3: TGCGCCAGCAGCCTCCGGGGGGGCCTATACAATGAGCAGTTCTTC. Translating gives CASSLRGGLYNEQFF.

This clonotype appeared a few times. The chain couples TRBV7-2 to TRBJ2-3; 11 nucleotides align to TRBD2. Germline V gene sequence: CDR1 SGHTA, CDR2 FQGNSA. Trimming removed 4 bases from V and 2 bases from J; junction bases left unmatched: 8. The CDR3 totals 17 residues. The CDR3 DNA reads as TGTGCCAGCAGCTACCCGGGACTAGCGGAGACCACAGATACGCAGTATTTT. Its translation is CASSYPGLAETTDTQYF.

This sequence joins TRBV4-1 and TRBJ1-2, with D unclear. CDR1 is MGHRA, CDR2 YSYEKL, per germline. Deletions cut 4 bases from V and 2 bases from J, with 14 bases between. The CDR3 contains 15 residues. The CDR3 DNA follows: TGCGCCAGCAGCCCCACCGGCAGCAGCAACTATGGCTACACCTTC. Translation gives CASSPTGSSNYGYTF.

This clonotype was seen only a few times. The chain combines TRBV25-1 with TRBJ2-5; D is uncertain. V was cut by 1 base and J by 7 bases, with 4 bases left in between. Germline-derived CDR1 and CDR2 are MGHDK and SYGVNS. There are 11 residues in the CDR3. This CDR3 is CASSESWTQYF. DNA of the CDR3: TGTGCCAGCAGTGAATCGTGGACCCAGTACTTC. Complete variable domain (other parts from reference TRBV25-1 and TRBJ2-5): EADIYQTPRYLVIGTGKKITLECSQTMGHDKMYWYQQDPGMELHLIHYSYGVNSTEKGDLSSESTVSRIRTEHFPLTLESARPSHTSQYLCASSESWTQYFGPGTRLLVL.

The V gene is TRBV20-1, the J gene TRBJ2-3; D is unresolved. V gave up 7 bases and J gave up 0 bases, with 5 bases separating them. Germline V gene data show CDR1 as DFQATT and CDR2 as SNEGSKA (reference sequence). The CDR3 consists of 11 residues. The chain's CDR3 is CSVLSTDTQYF. CDR3 coding DNA: TGCAGTGTACTGAGCACAGATACGCAGTATTTT.

This clonotype was seen repeatedly, ten times or more. This chain connects TRBV20-1 to TRBJ2-1, with 10 nucleotides matching TRBD2. V lost 1 base and J lost 3; bases outside the gene matches: 3. Germline V gene sequence: CDR1 DFQATT, CDR2 SNEGSKA (reference sequence). The CDR3 extends over 15 amino acids. CDR3 sequence: CSARGVAGGYNEQFF. CDR3 coding DNA: TGCAGTGCTAGAGGAGTAGCGGGGGGCTACAATGAGCAGTTCTTC.

This clonotype was seen at least ten times. The J gene is TRBJ2-5, the V gene TRBV19; 13 bases line up with TRBD2. Losses at the gene ends were 6 bases for V and 5 bases for J; bases not matched to a gene: 6. The germline V gene has CDR1 LNHDA and CDR2 SQIVND (reference sequence). This CDR3 contains 15 residues. The CDR3 loop reads CASSLTSGGFETQYF. For the CDR3, the DNA is TGTGCCAGTAGCTTGACTAGCGGGGGGTTTGAGACCCAGTACTTC.

The V and J genes are TRBV7-9 and TRBJ2-7; TRBD2 matches 7 bases. There are 15 residues in the CDR3. J lost 4 bases, V lost 5 bases, and 11 bases had no gene match. Per germline, CDR1 SEHNR and CDR2 FQNEAQ (reference sequence). As DNA, the CDR3 is TGTGCCAGCAGCCCCTCGGGGGGAAGGGAGTACGAGCAGTACTTC. It is translated as CASSPSGGREYEQYF.

This clonotype was recorded at least ten times. V and J are TRBV7-8 and TRBJ2-3, with D possibly TRBD2 on 6 matching bases. The CDR3 runs 17 residues. Per the germline V gene, CDR1 is SGHVS and CDR2 is FQNEAQ. With 6 bases removed from V and 1 base from J, the gap between germline ends came to 20 bases. The CDR3 DNA follows: TGTGCCAGCAGACCCCGGCGCTGGGACTCCGGCACAGATACGCAGTATTTT. This sequence encodes CASRPRRWDSGTDTQYF.

CDR3 DNA sequence: TGCGCCAGCAGTTTTACCGCGTTTAACACCGGGGAGCTGTTTTTT. As protein: CASSFTAFNTGELFF. The gene calls are TRBV10-1 and TRBJ2-2; unclear D gene. Germline lookup yields CDR1 WNHNN and CDR2 SYGVQD (reference sequence). Trimming took off 5 bases at V and 2 bases at J, with 12 bases between the two ends. The CDR3 is 15 amino acids.

In its sample, this clonotype was seen a few times. The V call is TRBV12-3 or TRBV12-4, the J call TRBJ1-1; D is unresolved. Trimming removed 6 bases from V and 4 bases from J, with 9 bases in between. This CDR3 spans 12 amino acids. The CDR3 sequence: CASRPGGTEAFF. CDR3 DNA: TGTGCCAGCAGACCCGGCGGCACTGAAGCTTTCTTT.